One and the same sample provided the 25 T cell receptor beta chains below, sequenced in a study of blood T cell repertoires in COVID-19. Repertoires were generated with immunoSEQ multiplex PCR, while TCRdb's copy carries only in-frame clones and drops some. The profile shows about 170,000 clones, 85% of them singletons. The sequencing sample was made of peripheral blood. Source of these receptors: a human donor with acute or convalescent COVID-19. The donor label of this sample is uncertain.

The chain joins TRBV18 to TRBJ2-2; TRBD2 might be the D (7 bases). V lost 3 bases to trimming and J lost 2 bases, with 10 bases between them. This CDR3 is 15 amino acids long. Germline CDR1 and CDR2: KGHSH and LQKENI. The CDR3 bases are TGTGCCAGCTCACCGAGCGGGACAAACACCGGGGAGCTGTTTTTT. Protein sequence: CASSPSGTNTGELFF.

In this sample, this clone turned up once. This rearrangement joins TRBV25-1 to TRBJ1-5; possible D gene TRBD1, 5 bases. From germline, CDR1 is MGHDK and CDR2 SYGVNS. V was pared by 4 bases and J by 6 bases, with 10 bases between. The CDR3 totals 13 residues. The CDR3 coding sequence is TGTGCCAGCAGTGTTGGAGGGACTCAGCCCCAGCATTTT. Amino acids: CASSVGGTQPQHF.

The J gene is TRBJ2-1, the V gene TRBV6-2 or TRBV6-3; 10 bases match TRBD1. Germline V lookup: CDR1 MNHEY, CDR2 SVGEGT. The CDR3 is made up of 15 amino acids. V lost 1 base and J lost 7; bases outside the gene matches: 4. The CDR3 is CASSYWGTGDNEQFF. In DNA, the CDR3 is TGTGCCAGCAGTTACTGGGGGACAGGGGATAATGAGCAGTTCTTC.

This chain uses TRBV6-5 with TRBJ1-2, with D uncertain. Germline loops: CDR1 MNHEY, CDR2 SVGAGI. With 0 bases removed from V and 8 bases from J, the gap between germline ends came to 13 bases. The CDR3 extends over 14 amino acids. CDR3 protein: CASSYSNTGRGYTF. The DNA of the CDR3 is TGTGCCAGCAGTTACTCAAATACGGGGAGAGGCTACACCTTC.

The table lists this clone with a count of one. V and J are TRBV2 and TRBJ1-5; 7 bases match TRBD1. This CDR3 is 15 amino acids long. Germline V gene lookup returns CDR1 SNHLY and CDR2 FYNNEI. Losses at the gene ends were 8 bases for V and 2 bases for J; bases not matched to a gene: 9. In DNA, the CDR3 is TGTGCCAGCGGACCCACAGGGGATGGCAATCAGCCCCAGCATTTT. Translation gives CASGPTGDGNQPQHF.

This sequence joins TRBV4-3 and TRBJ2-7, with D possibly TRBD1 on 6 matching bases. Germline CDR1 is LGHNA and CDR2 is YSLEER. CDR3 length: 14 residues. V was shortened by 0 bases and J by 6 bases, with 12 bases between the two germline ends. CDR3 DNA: TGCGCCAGCAGCCAAGATCATACAGGGAGCGAGCAGTACTTC. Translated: CASSQDHTGSEQYF.

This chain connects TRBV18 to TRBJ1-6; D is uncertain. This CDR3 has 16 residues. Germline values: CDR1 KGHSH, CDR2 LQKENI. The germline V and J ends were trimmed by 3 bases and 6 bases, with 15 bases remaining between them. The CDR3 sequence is CASSPKPLEGNSPLHF. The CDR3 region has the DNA TGTGCCAGCTCACCGAAGCCACTCGAGGGTAATTCACCCCTCCACTTT.

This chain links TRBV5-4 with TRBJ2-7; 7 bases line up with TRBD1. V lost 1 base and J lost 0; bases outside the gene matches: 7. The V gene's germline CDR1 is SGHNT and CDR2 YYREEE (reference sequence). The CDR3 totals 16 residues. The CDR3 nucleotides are TGTGCCAGCAGCTTGCTATCGGCAGGGGGCTCCTACGAGCAGTACTTC. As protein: CASSLLSAGGSYEQYF.

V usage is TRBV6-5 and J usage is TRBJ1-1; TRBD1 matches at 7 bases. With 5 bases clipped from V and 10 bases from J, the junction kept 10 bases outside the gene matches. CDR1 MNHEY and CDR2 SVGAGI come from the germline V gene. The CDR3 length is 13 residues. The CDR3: CASSTPPTGAAFF. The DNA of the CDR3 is TGTGCCAGCAGTACCCCGCCAACAGGGGCAGCTTTCTTT.

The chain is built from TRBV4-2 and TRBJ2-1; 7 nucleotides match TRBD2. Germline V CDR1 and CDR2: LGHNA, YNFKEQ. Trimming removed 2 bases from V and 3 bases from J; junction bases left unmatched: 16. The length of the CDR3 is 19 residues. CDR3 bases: TGTGCCAGCAGCCAAAAGGACATTAAAGGAGCGGGATACTACAATGAGCAGTTCTTC. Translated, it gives CASSQKDIKGAGYYNEQFF.

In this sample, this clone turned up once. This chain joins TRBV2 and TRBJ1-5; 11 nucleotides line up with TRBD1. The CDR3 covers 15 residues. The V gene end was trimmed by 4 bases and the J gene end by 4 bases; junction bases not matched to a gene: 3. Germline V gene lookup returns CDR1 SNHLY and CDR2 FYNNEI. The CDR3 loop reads CASSGTGGGNQPQHF. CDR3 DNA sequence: TGTGCCAGCAGTGGGACAGGGGGCGGGAATCAGCCCCAGCATTTT.

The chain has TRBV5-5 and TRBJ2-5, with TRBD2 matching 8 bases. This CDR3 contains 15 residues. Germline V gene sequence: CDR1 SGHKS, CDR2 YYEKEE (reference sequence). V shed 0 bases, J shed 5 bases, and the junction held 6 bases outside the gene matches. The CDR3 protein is CASSLVTSGGETQYF. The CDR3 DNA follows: TGTGCCAGCAGCTTGGTAACTAGCGGTGGGGAGACCCAGTACTTC. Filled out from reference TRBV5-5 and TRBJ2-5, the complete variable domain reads DAGVTQSPTHLIKTRGQQVTLRCSPISGHKSVSWYQQVLGQGPQFIFQYYEKEERGRGNFPDRFSARQFPNYSSELNVNALLLGDSALYLCASSLVTSGGETQYFGPGTRLLVL.

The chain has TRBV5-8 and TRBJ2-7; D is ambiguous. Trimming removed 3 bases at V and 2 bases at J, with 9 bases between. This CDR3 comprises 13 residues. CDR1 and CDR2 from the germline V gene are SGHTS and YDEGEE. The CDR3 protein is CASSSTPTYEQYF. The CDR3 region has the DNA TGTGCCAGCAGCTCTACCCCGACCTACGAGCAGTACTTC.

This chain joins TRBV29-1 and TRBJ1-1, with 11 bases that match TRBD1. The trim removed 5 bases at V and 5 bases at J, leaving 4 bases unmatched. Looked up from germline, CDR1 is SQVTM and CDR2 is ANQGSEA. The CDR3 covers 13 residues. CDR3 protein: CSVRDRGRTEAFF. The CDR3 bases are TGCAGCGTTAGGGACAGGGGGAGGACTGAAGCTTTCTTT. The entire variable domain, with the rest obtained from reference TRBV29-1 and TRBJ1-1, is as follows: SAVISQKPSRDICQRGTSLTIQCQVDSQVTMMFWYRQQPGQSLTLIATANQGSEATYESGFVIDKFPISRPNLTFSTLTVSNMSPEDSSIYLCSVRDRGRTEAFFGQGTRLTVV.

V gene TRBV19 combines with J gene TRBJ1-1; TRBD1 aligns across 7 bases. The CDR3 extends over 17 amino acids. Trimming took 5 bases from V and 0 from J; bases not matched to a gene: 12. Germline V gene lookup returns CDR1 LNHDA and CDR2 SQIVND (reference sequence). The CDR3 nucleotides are TGTGCCAGTAGTTCGGACAGGTTAACTATCATGAACACTGAAGCTTTCTTT. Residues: CASSSDRLTIMNTEAFF. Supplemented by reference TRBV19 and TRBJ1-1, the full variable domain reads DGGITQSPKYLFRKEGQNVTLSCEQNLNHDAMYWYRQDPGQGLRLIYYSQIVNDFQKGDIAEGYSVSREKKESFPLTVTSAQKNPTAFYLCASSSDRLTIMNTEAFFGQGTRLTVV.

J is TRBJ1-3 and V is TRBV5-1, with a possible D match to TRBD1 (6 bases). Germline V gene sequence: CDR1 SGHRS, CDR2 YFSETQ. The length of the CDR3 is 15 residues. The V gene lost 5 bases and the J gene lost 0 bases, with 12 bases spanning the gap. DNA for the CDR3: TGCGCCAGCAGTCAGGACAGTCGCTCTGGAAACACCATATATTTT. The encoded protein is CASSQDSRSGNTIYF.

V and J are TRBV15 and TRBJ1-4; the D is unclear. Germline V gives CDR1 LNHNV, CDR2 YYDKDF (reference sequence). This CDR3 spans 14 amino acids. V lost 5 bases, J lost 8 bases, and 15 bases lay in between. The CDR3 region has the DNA TGTGCCACCAGCCCAGCCGGGTTTCGAGAAAAACTGTTTTTT. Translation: CATSPAGFREKLFF.

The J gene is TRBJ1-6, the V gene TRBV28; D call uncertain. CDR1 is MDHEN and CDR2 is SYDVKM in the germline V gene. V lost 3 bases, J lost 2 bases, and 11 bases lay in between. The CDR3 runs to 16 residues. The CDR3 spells CASSFLSRAYNSPLHF. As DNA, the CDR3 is TGTGCCAGCAGTTTTCTATCCCGTGCCTATAATTCACCCCTCCACTTT.

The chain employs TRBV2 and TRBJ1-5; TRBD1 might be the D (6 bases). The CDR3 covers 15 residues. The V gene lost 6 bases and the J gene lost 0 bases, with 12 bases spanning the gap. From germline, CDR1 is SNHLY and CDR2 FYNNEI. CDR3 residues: CASSGQTISNQPQHF. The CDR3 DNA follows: TGTGCCAGCAGCGGACAGACCATTAGCAATCAGCCCCAGCATTTT. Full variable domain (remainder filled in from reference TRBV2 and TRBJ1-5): EPEVTQTPSHQVTQMGQEVILRCVPISNHLYFYWYRQILGQKVEFLVSFYNNEISEKSEIFDDQFSVERPDGSNFTLKIRSTKLEDSAMYFCASSGQTISNQPQHFGDGTRLSIL.

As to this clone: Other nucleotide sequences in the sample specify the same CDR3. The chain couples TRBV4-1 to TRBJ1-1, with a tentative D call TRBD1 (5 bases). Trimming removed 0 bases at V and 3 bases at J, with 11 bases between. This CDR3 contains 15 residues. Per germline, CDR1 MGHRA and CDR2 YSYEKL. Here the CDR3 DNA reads TGCGCCAGCAGCCAAGATCTCCAGGGTTACACTGAAGCTTTCTTT. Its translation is CASSQDLQGYTEAFF.

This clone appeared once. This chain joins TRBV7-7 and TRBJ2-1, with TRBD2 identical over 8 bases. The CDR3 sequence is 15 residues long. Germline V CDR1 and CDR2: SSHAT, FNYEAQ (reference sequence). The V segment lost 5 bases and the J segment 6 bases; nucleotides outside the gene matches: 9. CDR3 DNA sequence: TGTGCCAGCAGCCCCCACCCCACTAGCGGCAATGAGCAGTTCTTC. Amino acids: CASSPHPTSGNEQFF.

CDR3 in DNA: TGTGCCAGTAGTAGCGGGCGGATGAATCAGCCCCAGCATTTT. Translation: CASSSGRMNQPQHF. The chain recombines TRBV19 with TRBJ1-5; D uncertain. This CDR3 contains 14 residues. Looked up from germline, CDR1 is LNHDA and CDR2 is SQIVND (reference sequence). Trimming removed 4 bases at V and 4 bases at J, with 11 bases between.

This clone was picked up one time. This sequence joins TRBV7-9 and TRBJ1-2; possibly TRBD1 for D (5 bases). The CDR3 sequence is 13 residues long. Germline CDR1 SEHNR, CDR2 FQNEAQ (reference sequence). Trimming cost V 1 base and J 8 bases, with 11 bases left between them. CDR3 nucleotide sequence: TGTGCCAGCAGCTTAGAGGGGAAGGGGGGCTACACCTTC. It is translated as CASSLEGKGGYTF.

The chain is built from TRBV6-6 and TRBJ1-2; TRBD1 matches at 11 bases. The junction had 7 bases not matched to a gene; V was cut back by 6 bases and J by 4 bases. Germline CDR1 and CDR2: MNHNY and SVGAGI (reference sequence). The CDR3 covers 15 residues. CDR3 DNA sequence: TGTGCCAGCAGACGACAGGACAGGGGGCCCTATGGCTACACCTTC. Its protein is CASRRQDRGPYGYTF.

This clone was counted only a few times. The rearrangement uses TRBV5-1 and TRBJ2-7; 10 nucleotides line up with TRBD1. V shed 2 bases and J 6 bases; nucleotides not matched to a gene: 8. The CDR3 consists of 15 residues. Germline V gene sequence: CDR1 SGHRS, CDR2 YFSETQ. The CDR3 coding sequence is TGCGCCAGCAGCTTAACCGGGACAGGGGCAGGCGAGCAGTACTTC. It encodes CASSLTGTGAGEQYF.